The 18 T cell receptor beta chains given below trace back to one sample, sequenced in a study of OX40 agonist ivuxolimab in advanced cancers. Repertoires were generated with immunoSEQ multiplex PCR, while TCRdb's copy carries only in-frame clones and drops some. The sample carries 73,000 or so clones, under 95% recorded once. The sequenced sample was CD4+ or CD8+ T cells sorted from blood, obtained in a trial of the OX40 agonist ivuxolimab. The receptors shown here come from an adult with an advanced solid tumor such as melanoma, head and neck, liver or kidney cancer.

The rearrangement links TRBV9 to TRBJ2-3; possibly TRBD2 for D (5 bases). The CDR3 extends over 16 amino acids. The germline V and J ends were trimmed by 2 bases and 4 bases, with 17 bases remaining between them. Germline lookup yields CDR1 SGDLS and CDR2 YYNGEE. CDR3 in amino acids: CASSVDSPYSADTQYF. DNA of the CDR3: TGTGCCAGCAGCGTGGACTCACCCTACTCCGCAGATACGCAGTATTTT.

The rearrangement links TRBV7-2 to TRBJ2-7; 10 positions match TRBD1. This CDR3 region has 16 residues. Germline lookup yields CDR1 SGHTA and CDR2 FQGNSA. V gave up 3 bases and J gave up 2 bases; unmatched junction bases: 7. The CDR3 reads CASSFGQGVPTYEQYF. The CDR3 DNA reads TGTGCCAGCAGCTTCGGACAGGGGGTACCGACCTACGAGCAGTACTTC. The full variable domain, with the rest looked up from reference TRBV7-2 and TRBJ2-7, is GAGVSQSPSNKVTEKGKDVELRCDPISGHTALYWYRQSLGQGLEFLIYFQGNSAPDKSGLPSDRFSAERTGGSVSTLTIQRTQQEDSAVYLCASSFGQGVPTYEQYFGPGTRLTVT.

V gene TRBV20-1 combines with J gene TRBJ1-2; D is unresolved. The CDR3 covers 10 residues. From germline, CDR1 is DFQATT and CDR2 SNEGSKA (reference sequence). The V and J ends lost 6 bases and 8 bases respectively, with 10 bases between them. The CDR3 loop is CSAIENGYTF. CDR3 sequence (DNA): TGCAGTGCGATCGAGAACGGCTACACCTTC.

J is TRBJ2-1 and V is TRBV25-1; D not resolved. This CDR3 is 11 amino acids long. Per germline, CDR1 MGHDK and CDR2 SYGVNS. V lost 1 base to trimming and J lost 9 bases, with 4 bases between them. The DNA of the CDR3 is TGTGCCAGCAGTGAATCTGGTGAGCAGTTCTTC. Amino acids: CASSESGEQFF.

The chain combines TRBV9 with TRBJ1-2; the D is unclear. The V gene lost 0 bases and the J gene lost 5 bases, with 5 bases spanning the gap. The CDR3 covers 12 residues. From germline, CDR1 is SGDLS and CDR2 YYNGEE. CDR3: CASSVGHYGYTF. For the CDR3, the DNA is TGTGCCAGCAGCGTAGGCCATTATGGCTACACCTTC.

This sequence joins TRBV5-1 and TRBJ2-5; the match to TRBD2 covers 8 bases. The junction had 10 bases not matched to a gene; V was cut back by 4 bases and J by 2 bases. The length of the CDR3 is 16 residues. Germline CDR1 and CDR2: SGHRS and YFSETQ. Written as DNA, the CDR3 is TGCGCCAGCAGCCAGGGGCGGGGGGCGTTACAAGAGACCCAGTACTTC. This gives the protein CASSQGRGALQETQYF.

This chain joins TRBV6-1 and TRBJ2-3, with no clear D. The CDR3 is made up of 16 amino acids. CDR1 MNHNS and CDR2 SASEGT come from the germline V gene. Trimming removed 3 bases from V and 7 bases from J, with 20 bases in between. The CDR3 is CASSEEQTPELHTQYF. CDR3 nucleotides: TGTGCCAGCAGTGAGGAGCAGACACCCGAACTTCATACGCAGTATTTT.

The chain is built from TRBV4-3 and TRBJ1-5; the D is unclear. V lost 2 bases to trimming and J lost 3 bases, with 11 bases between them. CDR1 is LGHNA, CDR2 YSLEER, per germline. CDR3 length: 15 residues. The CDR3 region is CASSQNRVPNQPQHF. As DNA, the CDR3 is TGCGCCAGCAGCCAAAATCGGGTTCCCAATCAGCCCCAGCATTTT.

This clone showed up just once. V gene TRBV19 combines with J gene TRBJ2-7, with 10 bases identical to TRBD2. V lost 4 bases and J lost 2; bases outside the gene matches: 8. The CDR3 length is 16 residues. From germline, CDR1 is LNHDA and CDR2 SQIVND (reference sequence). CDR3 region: CASSTSGGMSTYEQYF. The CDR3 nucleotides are TGTGCCAGTAGTACTAGCGGGGGCATGTCTACCTACGAGCAGTACTTC.

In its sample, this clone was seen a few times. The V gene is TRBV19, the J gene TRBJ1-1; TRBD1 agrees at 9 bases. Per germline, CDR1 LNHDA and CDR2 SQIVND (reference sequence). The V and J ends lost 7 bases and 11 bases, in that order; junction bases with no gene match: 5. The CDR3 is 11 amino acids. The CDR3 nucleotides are TGTGCCAGTAATACCGGGACAGGGGCTTTCTTT. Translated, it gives CASNTGTGAFF.

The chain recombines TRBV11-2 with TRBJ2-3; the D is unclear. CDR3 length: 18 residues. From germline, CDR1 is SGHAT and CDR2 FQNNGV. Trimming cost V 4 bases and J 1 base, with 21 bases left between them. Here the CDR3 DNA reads TGTGCCAGCAGCTGGTTTTTGGTAGGGTCCCCCCGCACAGATACGCAGTATTTT. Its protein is CASSWFLVGSPRTDTQYF.

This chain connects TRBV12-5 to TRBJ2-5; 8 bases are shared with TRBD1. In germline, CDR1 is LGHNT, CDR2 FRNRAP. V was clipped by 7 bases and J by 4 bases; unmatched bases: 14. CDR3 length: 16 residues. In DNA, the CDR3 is TGTGCTAGTGTTCTCCACCCAGGGGGCCCACGAGAGACCCAGTACTTC. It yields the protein CASVLHPGGPRETQYF.

Here the CDR3 DNA reads TGTGCCAGCAGCGCCACTCAGGGGGGAACTGAAGCTTTCTTT. This codes for CASSATQGGTEAFF. The genes are TRBV7-3 and TRBJ1-1, with 7 bases identical to TRBD1. The CDR3 consists of 14 residues. Germline V gene lookup returns CDR1 SGHTA and CDR2 FQGTGA. After removal of 5 bases from V and 5 bases from J, the junction contained 8 bases not matched to a gene.

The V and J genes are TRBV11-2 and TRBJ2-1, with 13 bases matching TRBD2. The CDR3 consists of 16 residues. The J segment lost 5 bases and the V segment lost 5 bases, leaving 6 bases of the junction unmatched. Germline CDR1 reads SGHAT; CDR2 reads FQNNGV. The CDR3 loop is CASSGTSGVKNNEQFF. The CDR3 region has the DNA TGTGCCAGCAGCGGGACTAGCGGGGTGAAGAACAATGAGCAGTTCTTC.

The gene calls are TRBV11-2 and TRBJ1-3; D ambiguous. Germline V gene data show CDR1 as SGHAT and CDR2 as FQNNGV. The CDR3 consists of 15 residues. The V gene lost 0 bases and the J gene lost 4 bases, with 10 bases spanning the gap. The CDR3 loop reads CASSLDLTSGNTIYF. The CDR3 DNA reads TGTGCCAGCAGCTTAGATCTGACTTCCGGAAACACCATATATTTT.

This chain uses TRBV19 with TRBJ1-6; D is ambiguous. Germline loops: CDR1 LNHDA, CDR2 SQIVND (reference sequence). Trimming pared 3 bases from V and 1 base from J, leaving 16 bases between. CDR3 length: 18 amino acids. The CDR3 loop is CASSMGLESGSYNSPLHF. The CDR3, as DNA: TGTGCCAGTAGTATGGGGTTGGAGAGCGGGTCCTATAATTCACCCCTCCACTTT.

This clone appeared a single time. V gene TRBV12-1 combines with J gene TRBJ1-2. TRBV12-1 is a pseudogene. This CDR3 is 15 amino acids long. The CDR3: CASSYSLSVIYGYTF. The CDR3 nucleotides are TGTGCCAGCAGCTACTCCTTGAGCGTCATCTATGGCTACACCTTC.

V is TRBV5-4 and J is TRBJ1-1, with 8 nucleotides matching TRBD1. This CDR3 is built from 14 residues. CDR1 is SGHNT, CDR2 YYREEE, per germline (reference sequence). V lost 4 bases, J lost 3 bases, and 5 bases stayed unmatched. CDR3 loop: CASSPETGDTEAFF. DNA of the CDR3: TGTGCCAGCAGCCCAGAGACAGGGGACACTGAAGCTTTCTTT. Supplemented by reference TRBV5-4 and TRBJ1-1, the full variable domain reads ETGVTQSPTHLIKTRGQQVTLRCSSQSGHNTVSWYQQALGQGPQFIFQYYREEENGRGNFPPRFSGLQFPNYSSELNVNALELDDSALYLCASSPETGDTEAFFGQGTRLTVV.